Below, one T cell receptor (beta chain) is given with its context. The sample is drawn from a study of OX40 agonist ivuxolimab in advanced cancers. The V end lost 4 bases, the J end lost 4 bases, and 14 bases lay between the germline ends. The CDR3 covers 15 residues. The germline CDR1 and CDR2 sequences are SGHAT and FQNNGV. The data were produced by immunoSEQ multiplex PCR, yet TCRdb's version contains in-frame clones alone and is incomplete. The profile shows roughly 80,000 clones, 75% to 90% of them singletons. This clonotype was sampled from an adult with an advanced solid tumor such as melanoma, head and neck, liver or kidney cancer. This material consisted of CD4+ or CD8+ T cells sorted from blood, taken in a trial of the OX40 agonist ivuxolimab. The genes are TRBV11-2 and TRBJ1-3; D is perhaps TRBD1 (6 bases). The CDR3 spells CASSSQGGLGNTIYF. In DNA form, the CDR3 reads TGTGCCAGCAGCTCACAGGGAGGACTCGGAAACACCATATATTTT.